This T cell receptor beta chain is from a study of beta chain features in type 1 diabetes. Study-wide results and limits: The naive, central memory and Treg TCRB repertoires looked more alike in patients than they did in healthy donors. In all four CD4+ subsets, TCRB CDR3 length was significantly, moderately reduced in type 1 diabetes. VDJ junctions from patients with type 1 diabetes contained fewer insertions and more deletions. Shorter templates might be favored by PCR, and equally so in patients and in controls.

The whole isolated RNA underwent reverse transcription, so sequencing captured expressed TCRB transcripts. Data came from immunoSEQ multiplex PCR; TCRdb stores just in-frame clones and leaves some out. The table shows 150,000 to 200,000 clones, with roughly 60% occurring only once. Isolation of CD4+ naive, central memory, regulatory and stem cell-like memory cells was achieved by sorting via CD45RO/CCR7/CD25/CD127/CD95/CD27. As for this clone: Its cognate antigen is unknown.

The CDR3 extends over 13 amino acids. Looked up from germline, CDR1 is MNHEY and CDR2 is SVGAGI. Trimming pared 2 bases from V and 7 bases from J, leaving 9 bases between. Input material: naive CD4+ T cells from blood. The receptor was isolated from a man aged 30 to 45 with type 1 diabetes. The chain is built from TRBV6-5 and TRBJ1-5; D unclear. CDR3 in DNA: TGTGCCAGCAGTTACCGGCGGGAACAGCCCCAGCATTTT. Translation gives CASSYRREQPQHF.